One and the same sample provided the 9 T cell receptor beta chains below, sequenced in a study of T-cell reconstitution after alpha-beta-depleted transplantation in children. Preparation of the TCRbeta library used unique molecular identifiers. TCRdb reprocessed the PCR reads with MiXCR, giving one entry per CDR3 protein. The data show approximately 270,000 distinct CDR3 sequences, 9.5% to 10% seen once. The source material was PBMCs from the stem cell graft donor, sampled from the stem cell graft. These receptors came from a human donor who donated a stem cell graft to a child with SCID.

The V call is TRBV4-1, the J call TRBJ2-7, with D perhaps matching TRBD2 (6 bases). Germline CDR1 MGHRA, CDR2 YSYEKL. This CDR3 comprises 12 residues. The ends were cut back, 2 bases at V and 6 bases at J, with 8 bases in the middle. DNA of the CDR3: TGCGCCAGCAGCCAAACAGCGGGCGAGCAGTACTTC. Protein product: CASSQTAGEQYF.

This clonotype was observed at least ten times. The chain has TRBV25-1 and TRBJ2-7, with a possible D match to TRBD1 (6 bases). V gave up 4 bases and J gave up 1 base, with 8 bases separating them. The CDR3 runs 13 residues. From germline, CDR1 is MGHDK and CDR2 SYGVNS. The CDR3 sequence is CASSGDKSYEQYF. DNA for the CDR3: TGTGCCAGCAGTGGGGACAAATCCTACGAGCAGTACTTC.

This clonotype was observed at least ten times. This chain joins TRBV20-1 and TRBJ2-7; D is possibly TRBD1 (6 bases). The CDR3 length is 13 residues. Germline V gives CDR1 DFQATT, CDR2 SNEGSKA (reference sequence). The V gene lost 2 bases and the J gene lost 2 bases, with 10 bases spanning the gap. The CDR3 loop is CSARIGQTYEQYF. The CDR3 DNA is TGCAGTGCTAGAATAGGACAGACCTACGAGCAGTACTTC.

V and J are TRBV5-6 and TRBJ2-7, with D unresolved. The CDR3 has 14 residues. The germline CDR1 and CDR2 sequences are SGHDT and YYEEEE. Trimming took off 4 bases at V and 2 bases at J, with 13 bases between the two ends. The chain's CDR3 is CASSRDITTYEQYF. In nucleotides, the CDR3 is TGTGCCAGCAGCCGAGACATCACTACCTACGAGCAGTACTTC.

This chain connects TRBV5-1 to TRBJ2-2, with D perhaps assigned TRBD1 or TRBD2 (6 bases each). Germline V lookup: CDR1 SGHRS, CDR2 YFSETQ. The V and J ends lost 2 bases and 8 bases respectively, with 13 bases between them. This CDR3 is 14 amino acids long. The CDR3 region has the DNA TGCGCCAGCAGCTTCGCCGGGGGCGTTGGGGAGCTGTTTTTT. It is translated as CASSFAGGVGELFF.

This clonotype was seen more than once but under ten times. The chain is built from TRBV18 and TRBJ2-3; 10 bases match TRBD2. The CDR3 sequence is 16 residues long. J gave up 5 bases and V 4 bases, and 9 bases lay outside the gene matches. Germline-derived CDR1 and CDR2 are KGHSH and LQKENI. The CDR3 here is CASSLKSGGAGDTQYF. In DNA, the CDR3 is TGTGCCAGCTCACTTAAGAGCGGGGGGGCCGGAGATACGCAGTATTTT.

This clonotype has more than one count but fewer than ten. The chain carries TRBV10-3 and TRBJ2-5, with D perhaps assigned TRBD1 or TRBD2 (5 bases each). Trimming shortened V by 4 bases and J by 5 bases, and 29 bases separated the two germline ends. Germline CDR1 is ENHRY and CDR2 is SYGVKD. The length of the CDR3 is 19 residues. CDR3 in DNA: TGTGCCATCAGTGCCAGGGTGAAGGACTTTGAGGCTTGGATGGAGACCCAGTACTTC. Protein sequence: CAISARVKDFEAWMETQYF.

This clonotype was seen a handful of times. The chain uses TRBV14 and TRBJ2-7, with 8 positions matching TRBD2. Losses at the gene ends were 7 bases for V and 2 bases for J; bases not matched to a gene: 1. The CDR3 is made up of 12 amino acids. Germline V gives CDR1 SGHDN, CDR2 FVKESK. CDR3 sequence: CASNSGTYEQYF. CDR3 in DNA: TGTGCCAGCAATAGCGGGACCTACGAGCAGTACTTC. The whole variable domain, remainder taken from reference TRBV14 and TRBJ2-7, is EAGVTQFPSHSVIEKGQTVTLRCDPISGHDNLYWYRRVMGKEIKFLLHFVKESKQDESGMPNNRFLAERTGGTYSTLKVQPAELEDSGVYFCASNSGTYEQYFGPGTRLTVT.

Points on this clonotype: Lacking the conserved final phenylalanine or tryptophan, this CDR3 likely reflects a read error. This rearrangement joins TRBV12-3 or TRBV12-4 to TRBJ2-1; D gene uncertain. The CDR3 extends over 15 amino acids. Trimming took 5 bases from V and 5 from J, leaving 16 bases between them. Written as DNA, the CDR3 is TGTGCCAGCAGTCAGGACCTTCGTTGGGACAATGAGCAGTTCCTC. Its translation is CASSQDLRWDNEQFL.